This T cell receptor (beta chain) comes out of a study of response to subunit inactivated influenza vaccine. Germline V gene data show CDR1 as MNHEY and CDR2 as SVGEGT. This CDR3 contains 13 residues. V lost 9 bases and J lost 0, with 11 bases in between. This clonotype turned up a few times. TCRdb called the RT-PCR reads again in MiXCR, with one record for every CDR3 protein. The repertoire includes 630,000 or so distinct CDR3 sequences, 15% to 17% of them detected once, and around a tenth sits in the top ten. The clonotype originates from a man between 50 and 59 years old who received an inactivated influenza vaccine. The sequencing used PBMCs from blood, collected approximately 13 days after vaccination. This rearrangement joins TRBV6-2 or TRBV6-3 to TRBJ1-2; possibly TRBD1 for D (6 bases). CDR3 coding DNA: TGTGCCAGTAGGGACAATTCTAACTATGGCTACACCTTC. Translated, it gives CASRDNSNYGYTF.